Reported below is one T cell receptor (beta chain). Its antigen is unknown. Some clones are missing from TCRdb's copy, which holds only in-frame ones; the method was immunoSEQ multiplex PCR. There are 140,000 or so clones in the sample; 90% to 95% occur only once, and 10% to 15% lies in the top ten. There are 15 residues in the CDR3. With 3 bases removed from V and 5 bases from J, the gap between germline ends came to 15 bases. CDR1 ENHRY and CDR2 SYGVKD come from the germline V gene. This sample is part of a study of T cell responses to AZD1222 COVID-19 vaccine. Findings and caveats of the study: No day 14 peak samples; only post-peak repertoires were characterized. Clonal diversity was possibly underestimated; the donors were predominantly white British and more often female.

The starting material was peripheral blood, obtained after recovery from COVID-19. The chain carries TRBV10-3 and TRBJ2-3; possible D gene TRBD2, 7 bases. This sequence originates from an adult who had recovered from COVID-19. The CDR3 protein is CAISDLGGRRDTQYF. CDR3 in DNA: TGTGCCATCAGTGACTTGGGGGGGCGGAGAGATACGCAGTATTTT.